The 5 T cell receptor beta chains reported below all come from one sample, sequenced in a study of T-cell memory formation after mild COVID-19. Each CDR3 protein is one row after TCRdb ran MiXCR on the 5' RACE reads. The table lists approximately 260,000 distinct CDR3 sequences, 15% to 20% of them singletons. The sample was PBMCs or a T cell subset sorted from them (not recorded which). The receptors derive from a man aged 18 to 30 who had mild COVID-19 (a few samples of this study predate the infection). Cell type and time point are not known.

The V call is TRBV21-1, the J call TRBJ2-3; TRBD1 is taken as the D call from the table, unchecked against the DNA. TRBV21-1 is flagged as a pseudogene. The CDR3 consists of 15 residues. The CDR3 DNA reads TGTGCCAGCAGCACTGCAGGGGGCAGAGCAGATACGCAGTATTTT. It specifies CASSTAGGRADTQYF.

This clonotype was found a few times. The V and J genes are TRBV12-3 or TRBV12-4 and TRBJ1-1, with TRBD1 as a possible D gene (5 bases). V lost 7 bases to trimming and J lost 0 bases, with 12 bases between them. The CDR3 is 14 amino acids. The CDR3 is CASKEQVMNTEAFF. The CDR3, as DNA: TGTGCCAGCAAAGAACAGGTAATGAACACTGAAGCTTTCTTT.

This clonotype has more than one count but fewer than ten. The V and J genes are TRBV11-2 and TRBJ1-2; D unresolved. This CDR3 spans 13 amino acids. V was shortened by 1 base and J by 5 bases, with 8 bases between the two germline ends. Germline CDR1 is SGHAT and CDR2 is FQNNGV. The CDR3 here is CASSLGKWYGYTF. CDR3 coding DNA: TGTGCCAGCAGCTTAGGGAAGTGGTATGGCTACACCTTC. Complete variable domain (other parts from reference TRBV11-2 and TRBJ1-2): EAGVAQSPRYKIIEKRQSVAFWCNPISGHATLYWYQQILGQGPKLLIQFQNNGVVDDSQLPKDRFSAERLKGVDSTLKIQPAKLEDSAVYLCASSLGKWYGYTFGSGTRLTVV.

The rearrangement uses TRBV4-3 and TRBJ1-4; D unresolved. Deletions cut 0 bases from V and 7 bases from J, with 15 bases between. This CDR3 is 16 amino acids long. CDR1 and CDR2 (germline): LGHNA, YSLEER. Here the CDR3 reads CASSQDNWGSGEKLFF. DNA for the CDR3: TGCGCCAGCAGCCAAGATAACTGGGGTTCGGGTGAAAAACTGTTTTTT.

At least ten counts were recorded for this clonotype. This chain joins TRBV7-2 and TRBJ2-3, with D possibly matching TRBD2 (6 bases). CDR1 is SGHTA, CDR2 FQGNSA, per germline. The CDR3 sequence is 14 residues long. The V end was cut by 6 bases, the J end by 6 bases, with 16 bases between. The CDR3 loop reads CASRSSGGGDTQYF. As DNA, the CDR3 is TGTGCCAGCAGATCAAGCGGCGGAGGGGATACGCAGTATTTT.